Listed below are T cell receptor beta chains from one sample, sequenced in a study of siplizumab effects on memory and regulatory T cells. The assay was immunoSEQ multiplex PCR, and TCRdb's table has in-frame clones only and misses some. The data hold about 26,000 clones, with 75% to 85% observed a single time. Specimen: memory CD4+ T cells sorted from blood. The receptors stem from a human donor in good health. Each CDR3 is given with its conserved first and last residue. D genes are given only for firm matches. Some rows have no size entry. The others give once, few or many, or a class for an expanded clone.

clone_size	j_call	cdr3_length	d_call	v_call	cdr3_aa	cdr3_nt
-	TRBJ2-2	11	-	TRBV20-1	CSASLVGELFF	TGCAGTGCTAGTCTAGTCGGGGAGCTGTTTTTT
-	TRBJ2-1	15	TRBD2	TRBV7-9	CASSYEREGLNEQFF	TGTGCCAGCAGCTACGAGCGGGAGGGCCTAAATGAGCAGTTCTTC
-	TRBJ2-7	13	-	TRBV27	CASKEAESYEQYF	TGTGCCAGCAAGGAGGCAGAGAGCTACGAGCAGTACTTC
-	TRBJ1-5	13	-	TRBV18	CASSPLGDQPQHF	TGTGCCAGCTCACCTCTCGGGGATCAGCCCCAGCATTTT
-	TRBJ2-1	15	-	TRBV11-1	CASSLGRSSYNEQFF	TGTGCCAGCAGCTTGGGGCGGAGCTCCTACAATGAGCAGTTCTTC
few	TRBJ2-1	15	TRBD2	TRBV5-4	CASSSGLAGWDEQFF	TGTGCCAGCAGCTCGGGACTAGCGGGGTGGGATGAGCAGTTCTTC
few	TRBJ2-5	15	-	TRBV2	CASSDRRGAWETQYF	TGTGCCAGCAGTGATAGGCGAGGGGCGTGGGAGACCCAGTACTTC
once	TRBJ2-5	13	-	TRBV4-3	CASSGQRGETQYF	TGCGCCAGCAGTGGACAGCGAGGGGAGACCCAGTACTTC
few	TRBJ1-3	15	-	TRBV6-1	CATHNRANSGNTIYF	TGTGCCACCCACAACAGGGCCAACTCTGGAAACACCATATATTTT
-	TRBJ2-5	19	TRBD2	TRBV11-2	CASSLGLGLAGAGKETQYF	TGTGCCAGCAGCCTCGGTTTGGGACTAGCGGGAGCTGGGAAAGAGACCCAGTACTTC
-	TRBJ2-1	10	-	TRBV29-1	CSVDPGLQFF	TGCAGCGTCGATCCGGGCCTTCAGTTCTTC
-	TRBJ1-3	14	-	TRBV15	CATSRAGSGNTIYF	TGTGCCACCAGCAGGGCAGGGTCTGGAAACACCATATATTTT
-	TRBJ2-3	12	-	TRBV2	CASSAKGDTQYF	TGTGCCAGCAGCGCTAAAGGGGATACGCAGTATTTT
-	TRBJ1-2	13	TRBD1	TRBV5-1	CASRRQGEYGYTF	TGCGCCAGCAGGAGACAGGGCGAATATGGCTACACCTTC
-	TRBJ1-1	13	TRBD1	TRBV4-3	CASSQGTVTEAFF	TGCGCCAGCAGCCAGGGGACAGTCACTGAAGCTTTCTTT
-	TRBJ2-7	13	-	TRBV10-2	CASSDRQPYEQYF	TGCGCCAGCAGTGACAGGCAGCCCTACGAGCAGTACTTC
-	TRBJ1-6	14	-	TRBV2	CASKGGRANSPLHF	TGTGCCAGCAAAGGGGGAAGGGCGAATTCACCCCTCCACTTT
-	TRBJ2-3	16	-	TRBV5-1	CASSWYGTSGTDTQYF	TGCGCCAGCAGCTGGTACGGGACGTCCGGCACAGATACGCAGTATTTT
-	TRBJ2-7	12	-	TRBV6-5	CASGEQGYEQYF	TGTGCCAGCGGGGAACAGGGCTACGAGCAGTACTTC
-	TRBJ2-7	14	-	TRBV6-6	CASTREGLSYEQYF	TGTGCCAGCACCCGGGAAGGGCTATCCTACGAGCAGTACTTC
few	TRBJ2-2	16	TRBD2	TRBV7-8	CASSFQTSGISGELFF	TGTGCCAGCAGCTTCCAGACTAGCGGGATTTCCGGGGAGCTGTTTTTT
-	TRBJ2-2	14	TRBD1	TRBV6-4	CASSPGGHTGELFF	TGTGCCAGCAGTCCAGGGGGCCACACCGGGGAGCTGTTTTTT
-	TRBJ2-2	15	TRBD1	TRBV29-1	CSAEGQGASDGELFF	TGCAGCGCTGAAGGACAGGGGGCTTCGGACGGGGAGCTGTTTTTT
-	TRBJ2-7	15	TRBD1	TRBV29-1	CSVQPEDRAVGEQYF	TGCAGCGTTCAGCCCGAGGACAGGGCCGTGGGCGAGCAGTACTTC